These 7 T cell receptor beta chains were sequenced from one sample in a study of control samples from healthy donors and cancer patients. Clones were sequenced by immunoSEQ multiplex PCR, and TCRdb holds only the in-frame ones, with some missing. The sample holds 120,000 or so clones, roughly 90% seen once. The sample taken for sequencing was blood. The receptors were gathered from a young man in good health.

V usage is TRBV30 and J usage is TRBJ2-5; 8 nucleotides match TRBD2. The CDR3 extends over 20 amino acids. Germline CDR1 and CDR2: GTSNPN and SVGIG (reference sequence). V gave up 2 bases and J gave up 5 bases; unmatched junction bases: 25. CDR3 nucleotides: TGTGCCTGGAGTTCCCAGCCCGGGACTAGTCTACTCATGTCCCTTGAGACCCAGTACTTC. Encoded protein: CAWSSQPGTSLLMSLETQYF.

This clone has only a few counts. The chain couples TRBV7-3 to TRBJ1-2; a possible D gene is TRBD1 (6 bases). V lost 7 bases, J lost 1 base, and 28 bases lay in between. CDR1 and CDR2 (germline): SGHTA, FQGTGA. The CDR3 is 19 residues long. The CDR3 loop reads CASTPLPRDTESYNYGYTF. The CDR3 DNA follows: TGTGCCAGCACCCCACTCCCCCGGGACACCGAATCCTATAACTATGGCTACACCTTC.

The rearrangement links TRBV2 to TRBJ2-5; TRBD1 matches at 10 bases. CDR3 length: 14 residues. The germline CDR1 and CDR2 sequences are SNHLY and FYNNEI. After removal of 6 bases from V and 3 bases from J, the junction contained 4 bases not matched to a gene. DNA for the CDR3: TGTGCCAGCAGGGACAGGGGGGTGAAAGAGACCCAGTACTTC. Amino acids: CASRDRGVKETQYF.

The chain combines TRBV27 with TRBJ2-3; possibly TRBD2 for D (6 bases). Looked up from germline, CDR1 is MNHEY and CDR2 is SMNVEV (reference sequence). Trimming took 1 base from V and 0 from J, leaving 8 bases between them. The CDR3 loop spans 15 amino acids. CDR3 coding DNA: TGTGCCAGCAGTTTATTCGGGACTAGCACAGATACGCAGTATTTT. Its protein product is CASSLFGTSTDTQYF.

In DNA, the CDR3 is TGTGCCATCAGTGAGACAGGGGTGGACCAGCCCCAGCATTTT. It is translated as CAISETGVDQPQHF. This chain connects TRBV10-3 to TRBJ1-5, with 7 bases fitting TRBD1. CDR3 length: 14 amino acids. V dropped 2 bases and J dropped 7; count of bases not matched to a gene: 5. Germline lookup yields CDR1 ENHRY and CDR2 SYGVKD.

In DNA form, the CDR3 reads TGTGAGGGGATAAGCTACAATGAGCAGTTCTTC. Residues: CEGISYNEQFF. The V gene is TRBV30, the J gene TRBJ2-1; a weak D match, TRBD1 (5 bases). Germline CDR1 is GTSNPN and CDR2 is SVGIG (reference sequence). CDR3 length: 11 residues.

This sequence joins TRBV5-1 and TRBJ1-1; unclear D gene. V was shortened by 1 base and J by 0 bases, with 7 bases between the two germline ends. CDR1 is SGHRS and CDR2 is YFSETQ in the germline V gene. The CDR3 totals 14 residues. The CDR3 bases are TGCGCCAGCAGCTTGAGCCTCATGAACACTGAAGCTTTCTTT. It specifies CASSLSLMNTEAFF.